These T cell receptor beta chains were read from a single sample in a study of blood T cell repertoires in COVID-19. Profiled with immunoSEQ multiplex PCR; TCRdb holds only in-frame clones, not every one. The data show about 220,000 clones, with 84% seen just once and roughly 6.2% held by the top ten. Specimen: PBMCs or T cells enriched from blood (not recorded which). The receptors stem from a middle-aged woman who had recovered from COVID-19. CDR3s include the opening cysteine and the closing phenylalanine or tryptophan. The order of the fields is clone size, CDR3 length, D gene, V gene, J gene, CDR3 protein, CDR3 DNA. The D gene is left open where the match is weak. The size of a clone is reported for some rows only, either as once, few or many, or as a class for expanded clones.

.	14	.	TRBV27	TRBJ1-1	CASSLPGMNTEAFF	TGTGCCAGCAGTTTACCAGGCATGAACACTGAAGCTTTCTTT
.	17	TRBD2	TRBV15	TRBJ2-3	CATSRMGSGRAQDTQYF	TGTGCCACCAGCAGGATGGGAAGCGGGAGGGCCCAAGATACGCAGTATTTT
.	14	TRBD1	TRBV5-1	TRBJ1-1	CASSLGNRGTEAFF	TGCGCCAGCAGCTTGGGGAACAGGGGCACTGAAGCTTTCTTT
.	12	.	TRBV5-8	TRBJ2-2	CASRVQIGELFF	TGTGCCAGCAGGGTCCAGATCGGGGAGCTGTTTTTT
.	16	TRBD1	TRBV9	TRBJ2-5	CASSAGTGGLQETQYF	TGTGCCAGCAGCGCGGGGACAGGGGGGCTCCAAGAGACCCAGTACTTC
.	14	TRBD1	TRBV2	TRBJ2-5	CASSPGTGRETQYF	TGTGCCAGCAGTCCCGGGACAGGGCGCGAGACCCAGTACTTC
.	17	TRBD2	TRBV11-2	TRBJ2-2	CASSLVTSGKNTGELFF	TGTGCCAGCAGCTTAGTTACTAGCGGGAAGAACACCGGGGAGCTGTTTTTT
.	15	TRBD1	TRBV30	TRBJ1-3	CAWQAGQGTGNTIYF	TGTGCCTGGCAGGCGGGACAGGGGACTGGAAACACCATATATTTT
.	14	.	TRBV28	TRBJ2-1	CASHSGLSYNEQFF	TGTGCCAGCCATAGCGGCCTCTCCTACAATGAGCAGTTCTTC
.	14	TRBD1	TRBV10-3	TRBJ1-5	CAISLDREDQPQHF	TGTGCCATCAGCCTTGACAGGGAAGATCAGCCCCAGCATTTT
.	15	TRBD1	TRBV19	TRBJ1-5	CASSRRQGENQPQHF	TGTGCCAGTAGTAGAAGACAGGGCGAGAATCAGCCCCAGCATTTT
few	14	TRBD2	TRBV7-2	TRBJ2-1	CASSPGTRFGEQFF	TGTGCCAGCAGCCCTGGGACTAGATTCGGTGAGCAGTTCTTC
.	11	.	TRBV12-3/TRBV12-4	TRBJ1-1	CASSLGQVAFF	TGTGCCAGCAGTTTAGGACAGGTCGCTTTCTTT
.	14	.	TRBV5-5	TRBJ1-2	CASSLAGGNYGYTF	TGTGCCAGCAGCTTGGCCGGGGGAAACTATGGCTACACCTTC
.	16	.	TRBV7-9	TRBJ2-4	CASSLYGEAAKNIQYF	TGTGCCAGCAGCTTATATGGGGAGGCGGCCAAAAACATTCAGTACTTC
.	13	TRBD1	TRBV20-1	TRBJ2-2	CSASQGVTGELFF	TGCAGTGCTAGTCAGGGGGTCACCGGGGAGCTGTTTTTT
.	13	TRBD1	TRBV2	TRBJ1-1	CASSLQGATEAFF	TGTGCCAGCAGTCTCCAGGGGGCCACTGAAGCTTTCTTT
.	15	TRBD2	TRBV7-3	TRBJ2-1	CASSPLSGGPGEQFF	TGTGCCAGCAGCCCCCTTTCGGGAGGGCCGGGTGAGCAGTTCTTC
.	13	.	TRBV5-1	TRBJ1-4	CASSWQSNEKLFF	TGCGCCAGCAGCTGGCAGTCAAATGAAAAACTGTTTTTT
.	13	.	TRBV18	TRBJ1-5	CASSVEGDQPQHF	TGTGCCAGCTCAGTCGAAGGGGATCAGCCCCAGCATTTT
.	14	TRBD1	TRBV10-3	TRBJ2-4	CAISPGQPKNIQYF	TGTGCCATCAGCCCGGGACAGCCCAAAAACATTCAGTACTTC
.	13	.	TRBV9	TRBJ1-4	CASSVGAGEKLFF	TGTGCCAGCAGCGTAGGGGCAGGGGAAAAACTGTTTTTT
.	15	TRBD1	TRBV28	TRBJ1-1	CASSLYRGRNTEAFF	TGTGCCAGCAGTTTATACAGGGGGCGGAACACTGAAGCTTTCTTT
.	14	.	TRBV2	TRBJ1-2	CASSDRGRVSGYTF	TGTGCCAGCAGTGACAGGGGCAGGGTTTCTGGCTACACCTTC
.	15	TRBD1	TRBV27	TRBJ2-7	CASSFSGQVIYEQYF	TGTGCCAGCAGTTTTTCGGGACAGGTAATCTACGAGCAGTACTTC
.	18	.	TRBV18	TRBJ1-2	CASSPLIETTGRNYGYTF	TGTGCCAGCTCACCACTTATCGAGACAACTGGGAGGAACTATGGCTACACCTTC
.	12	.	TRBV7-2	TRBJ1-1	CASSQQEIEAFF	TGTGCCAGCAGCCAACAGGAGATTGAAGCTTTCTTT
.	14	TRBD1	TRBV6-5	TRBJ1-2	CASTTGQGARGYTF	TGTGCCAGCACCACGGGGCAGGGGGCTCGGGGCTACACCTTC
.	16	.	TRBV28	TRBJ1-5	CASSLTASYSNQPQHF	TGTGCCAGCAGTTTAACAGCCAGTTATAGCAATCAGCCCCAGCATTTT
.	15	.	TRBV11-2	TRBJ2-1	CASSFAWSSYNEQFF	TGTGCCAGCAGCTTTGCGTGGAGCTCCTACAATGAGCAGTTCTTC
.	13	TRBD1	TRBV7-6	TRBJ1-2	CASSPQGNYGYTF	TGTGCCAGCAGCCCACAGGGGAACTATGGCTACACCTTC
once	14	.	TRBV9	TRBJ2-6	CASSPSSGANVLTF	TGTGCCAGCAGCCCCAGTTCTGGGGCCAACGTCCTGACTTTC
many	11	.	TRBV20-1	TRBJ2-1	CSARQGGEQFF	TGCAGTGCTAGACAGGGTGGCGAGCAGTTCTTC
.	12	.	TRBV2	TRBJ1-2	CASRLRTGGYTF	TGTGCCAGCAGACTCAGAACGGGAGGCTACACCTTC
.	14	TRBD1	TRBV6-5	TRBJ1-2	CASSPRTGGEGYTF	TGTGCCAGCAGTCCAAGAACAGGGGGCGAGGGCTACACCTTC
.	13	TRBD1	TRBV10-2	TRBJ1-2	CASSDRQQGGYTF	TGCGCCAGCAGTGATAGACAACAGGGGGGCTACACCTTC
few	17	TRBD1	TRBV28	TRBJ2-2	CASRHPGTGWDTGELFF	TGTGCCAGCAGACACCCCGGGACAGGGTGGGACACCGGGGAGCTGTTTTTT
.	17	.	TRBV30	TRBJ2-2	CAWERTASFANTGELFF	TGTGCCTGGGAGAGGACTGCCTCGTTCGCGAACACCGGGGAGCTGTTTTTT
.	14	.	TRBV18	TRBJ1-5	CASSPGAGEQPQHF	TGTGCCAGCTCACCTGGGGCAGGGGAACAGCCCCAGCATTTT
.	16	.	TRBV9	TRBJ2-1	CASSVVRDDPYNEQFF	TGTGCCAGCAGCGTAGTACGGGATGACCCCTACAATGAGCAGTTCTTC
.	13	.	TRBV6-5	TRBJ1-1	CASSPGQNTEAFF	TGTGCCAGCAGCCCGGGACAGAACACTGAAGCTTTCTTT
.	15	.	TRBV11-2	TRBJ2-1	CASSFLLALDNEQFF	TGTGCCAGCAGCTTTTTACTAGCCTTAGACAATGAGCAGTTCTTC